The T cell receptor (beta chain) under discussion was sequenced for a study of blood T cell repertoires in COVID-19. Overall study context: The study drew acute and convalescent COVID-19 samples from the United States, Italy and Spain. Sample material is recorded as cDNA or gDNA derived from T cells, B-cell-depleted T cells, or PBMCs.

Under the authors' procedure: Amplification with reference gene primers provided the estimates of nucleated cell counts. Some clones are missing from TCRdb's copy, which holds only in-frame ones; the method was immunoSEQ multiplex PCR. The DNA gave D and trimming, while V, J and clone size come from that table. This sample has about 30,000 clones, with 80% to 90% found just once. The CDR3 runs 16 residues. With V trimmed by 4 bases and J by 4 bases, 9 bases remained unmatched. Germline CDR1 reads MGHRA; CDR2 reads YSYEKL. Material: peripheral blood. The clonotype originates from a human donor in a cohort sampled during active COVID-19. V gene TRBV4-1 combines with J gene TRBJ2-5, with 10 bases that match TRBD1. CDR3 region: CASSPGQGGRRETQYF. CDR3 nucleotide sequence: TGCGCCAGCAGCCCCGGACAGGGGGGACGGCGAGAGACCCAGTACTTC.